This TCR beta chain was captured in a study of blood T cells in healthy people across ages (dated by TCRdb to between 2015 and 2016). General notes on the study: In model experiments, roughly one uniquely barcoded TCR beta cDNA molecule per two T cells was captured by template switching. Age-related changes in TCR beta repertoire diversity were measured in the study by deep sequencing normalized with unique cDNA molecular identifiers. Donors of different ages were randomly distributed across sequencing lanes to avoid experimental bias. The donors were divided into four age groups: young (average roughly 15 years), middle-aged (approximately 41), aged (roughly 60) and long-lived (82). For two donors (one aged 18 to 29 and one aged 80 or older), the study analyzed two additional independent replicas of 1 million unique cDNA reads from the same blood draw.

The research as a whole found: Since profiling was done on bulk unsorted PBMCs, naive and antigen-experienced compartments could not be conclusively compared. Total diversity estimates from one million sequenced T cells were considered lower bounds and underestimates. Donor CMV infection status was unknown, potentially confounding age-related changes in expanded clonotypes. The percentage of naive T cells measured by flow cytometry correlated strongly with observed TCR beta diversity. Compared with the aged group, the long-lived group had more naive CD4+ T cells, fewer expanded clones and increased TCR diversity, suggesting age selection. Observed TCR beta diversity per million T cells fell roughly linearly with age, and a significant reduction was already apparent by age around 40.

With regard to this clonotype: Its specific antigen is unknown. One end of the junction is discordant with germline, which a read error may explain.

Libraries were prepared through 5' RACE. Sequencing used an Illumina HiSeq 2500. A second PCR of roughly 7 to 11 cycles was performed with a sample-barcoded 5' primer and a J-beta primer mix. A unique molecular identifier was introduced onto each TCR beta cDNA molecule by a template-switch 5' adaptor carrying 12 random nucleotides. Each sample yielded at least 2.5 million CDR3-containing paired-end reads. All of the RNA was converted into first-strand cDNA using the Mint cDNA synthesis kit, with a TRBC-specific oligonucleotide serving as the primer. Following uracil-DNA glycosylase treatment, all cDNA underwent a first 18-cycle PCR with the universal primers M1SS and BC2_uni_R. For the original study's pipeline: For normalization, 1 million high-quality reads were randomly selected from each sample, with every read carrying a distinct molecular identifier. Reads with shared molecular identifiers were discarded instead of being binned into consensus sequences. CDR3 identification, clonotype clustering and error correction used MiTCR with a Q25 quality threshold and the strictest error-elimination algorithm. A nonparametric unseen species model with Euler transformation was used to estimate a lower bound on total TCR beta diversity. Starting from the raw public reads, TCRdb applied fastp trimming at Q25, assembled clones with MiXCR and retained in-frame beta chains. CDR3 protein sequences are deduplicated, and each keeps its most common genes and DNA. These V and J calls originate from TCRdb's pipeline instead of the authors' own analysis. The sample table holds some 1,500,000 distinct CDR3 sequences, of which about 45% were seen once. The ten largest clones add up to over 3.5% of the sample.

Including the terminal cysteine and phenylalanine, the CDR3 comprises 14 residues. Here the CDR3 DNA is all that survives: 42 bases in frame from base 1. Via the germline V gene, CDR1 is ENHRY and CDR2 SYGVKD. The approximately 41 donors, aged 6 to 90 years, were systemically healthy Caucasian individuals from Russia. Ten milliliters of peripheral blood were drawn from each donor into EDTA-treated Vacutainer tubes. Ficoll-Paque density-gradient centrifugation was used to isolate PBMCs, with at least 6.5 million per sample. Total RNA, at least 5 micrograms per sample, was extracted from PBMCs with Trizol reagent. The percentages of naive CD45RAhigh/CD27high T cells were determined by flow cytometry on a PBMC aliquot from every donor.

The sequence was obtained from a woman in her late teens or twenties in good health. The chain uses TRBV10-3 and TRBJ2-7, and perhaps TRBD2 as D gene, on 5 matching bases. Sequencing input: blood. The nucleotide sequence reads as follows: TGTGCCATCAGTGAGGGACTTACAGCCTACGAGCAGTACTTT. It encodes CAISEGLTAYEQYF.